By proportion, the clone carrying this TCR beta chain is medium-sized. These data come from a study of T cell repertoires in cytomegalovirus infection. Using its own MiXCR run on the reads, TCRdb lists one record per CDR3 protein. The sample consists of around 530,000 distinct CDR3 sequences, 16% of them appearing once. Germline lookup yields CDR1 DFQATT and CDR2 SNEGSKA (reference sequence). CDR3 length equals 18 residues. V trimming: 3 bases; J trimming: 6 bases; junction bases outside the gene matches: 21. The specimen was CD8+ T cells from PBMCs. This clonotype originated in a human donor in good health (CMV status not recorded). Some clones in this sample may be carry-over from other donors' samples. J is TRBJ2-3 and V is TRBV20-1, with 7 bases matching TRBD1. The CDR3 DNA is TGCAGTGCTAGGCGACTACCATCGACAGGGAGCACACAGGATACGCAGTATTTT. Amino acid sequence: CSARRLPSTGSTQDTQYF.